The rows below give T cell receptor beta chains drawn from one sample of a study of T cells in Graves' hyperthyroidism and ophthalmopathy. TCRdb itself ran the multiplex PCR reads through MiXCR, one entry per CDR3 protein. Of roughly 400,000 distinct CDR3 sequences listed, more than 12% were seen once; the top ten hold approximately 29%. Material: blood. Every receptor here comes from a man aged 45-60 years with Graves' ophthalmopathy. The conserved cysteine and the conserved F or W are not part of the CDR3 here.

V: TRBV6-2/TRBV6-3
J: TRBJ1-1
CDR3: ASSPHSMNTEAF

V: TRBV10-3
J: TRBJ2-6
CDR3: AISESYSVGLTGANVLT

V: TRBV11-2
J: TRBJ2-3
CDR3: ASTGGGRAQDTQY

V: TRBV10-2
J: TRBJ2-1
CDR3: ASRPLAGVDNEQF

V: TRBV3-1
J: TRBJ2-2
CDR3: ASSQARQGNTGELF

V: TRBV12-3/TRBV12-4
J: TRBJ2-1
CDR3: ASSFPRGSGFLGFNEQF

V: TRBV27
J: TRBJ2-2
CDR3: ASSSTSGREVEELF

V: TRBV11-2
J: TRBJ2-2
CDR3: ASSLSTNTGELF

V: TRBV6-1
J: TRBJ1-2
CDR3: ASSEFTNYGYT

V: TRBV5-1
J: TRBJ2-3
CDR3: ASRPEPLAATDTQY

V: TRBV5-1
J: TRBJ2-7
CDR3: ASSSGRVEAEQY

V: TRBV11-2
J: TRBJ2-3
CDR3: ASSLGGLAGDTQY

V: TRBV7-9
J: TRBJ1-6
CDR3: ASSQASGTEYNSPLH

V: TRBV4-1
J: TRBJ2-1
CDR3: ASSQVTLGLLMNEQF

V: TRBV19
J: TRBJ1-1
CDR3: ASSDEPNTEAF

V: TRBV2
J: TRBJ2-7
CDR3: ASRLREGSHEQY

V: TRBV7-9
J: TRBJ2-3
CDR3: ASSSTRGFAESTDTQY